This TCR beta chain was profiled in a study of human T cells and chemical hapten exposure. Time point specified: healthy volunteer bleed at 2 weeks. Researchers extracted total RNA from unfractionated whole blood. About this clonotype: Its target is unknown.

The V end was cut by 5 bases, the J end by 3 bases, with 11 bases between. The CDR3 is made up of 14 amino acids. Study observations and caveats: Sensitizing with DPC caused no change in TCRs above 1 in 1000 frequency.

The library labeled individual cDNA molecules by adding unique molecular identifiers to them. The authors' processing: Individual samples carried between roughly 23,224 and 750,000 TCRs, with 95,638 as the median. TCRdb analysed the RACE reads with MiXCR anew, one entry per CDR3 protein. The V and J calls follow TCRdb's processing rather than the paper's. The sample lists some 46,000 distinct CDR3 sequences; 3.5% to 4.5% were seen once. The chain combines TRBV12-3 or TRBV12-4 with TRBJ2-1, with D tentatively TRBD2 (5 bases). This sequence was found in a female donor in good health. Some clones in this sample may be carry-over from other donors' samples. The sample consisted of whole blood. CDR3 sequence: CASSRGLLYNEQFF. The CDR3 bases are TGTGCCAGCAGTCGCGGACTTCTCTACAATGAGCAGTTCTTC.